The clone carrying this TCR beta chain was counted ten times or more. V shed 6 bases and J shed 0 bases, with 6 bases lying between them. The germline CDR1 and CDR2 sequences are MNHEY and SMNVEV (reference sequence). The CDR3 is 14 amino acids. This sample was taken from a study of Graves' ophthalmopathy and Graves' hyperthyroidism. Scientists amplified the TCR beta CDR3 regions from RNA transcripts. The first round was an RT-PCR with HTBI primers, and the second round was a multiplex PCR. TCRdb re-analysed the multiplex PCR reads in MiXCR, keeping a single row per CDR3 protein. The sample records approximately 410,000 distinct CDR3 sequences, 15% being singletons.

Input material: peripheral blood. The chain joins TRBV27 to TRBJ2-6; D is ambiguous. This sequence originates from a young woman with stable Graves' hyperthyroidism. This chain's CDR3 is CASRQYSGANVLTF. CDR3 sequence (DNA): TGTGCCAGCAGGCAGTACTCTGGGGCCAACGTCCTGACTTTC. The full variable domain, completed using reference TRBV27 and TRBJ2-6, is EAQVTQNPRYLITVTGKKLTVTCSQNMNHEYMSWYRQDPGLGLRQIYYSMNVEVTDKGDVPEGYKVSRKEKRNFPLILESPSPNQTSLYFCASRQYSGANVLTFGAGSRLTVL.